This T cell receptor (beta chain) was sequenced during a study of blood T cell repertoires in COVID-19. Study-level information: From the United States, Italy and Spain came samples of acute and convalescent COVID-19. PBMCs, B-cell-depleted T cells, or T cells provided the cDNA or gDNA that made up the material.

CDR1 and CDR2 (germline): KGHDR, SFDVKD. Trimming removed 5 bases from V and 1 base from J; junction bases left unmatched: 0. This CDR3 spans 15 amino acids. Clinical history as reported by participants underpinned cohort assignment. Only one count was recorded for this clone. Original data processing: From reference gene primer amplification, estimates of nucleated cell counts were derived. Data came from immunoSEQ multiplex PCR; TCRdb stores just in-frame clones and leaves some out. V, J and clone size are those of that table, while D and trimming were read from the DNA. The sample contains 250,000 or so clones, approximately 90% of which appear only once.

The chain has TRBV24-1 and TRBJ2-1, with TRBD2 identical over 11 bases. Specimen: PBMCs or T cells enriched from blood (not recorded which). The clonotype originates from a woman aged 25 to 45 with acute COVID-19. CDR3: CATSASGGSYNEQFF. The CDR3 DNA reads TGTGCCACCAGTGCTAGCGGGGGGTCCTACAATGAGCAGTTCTTC.